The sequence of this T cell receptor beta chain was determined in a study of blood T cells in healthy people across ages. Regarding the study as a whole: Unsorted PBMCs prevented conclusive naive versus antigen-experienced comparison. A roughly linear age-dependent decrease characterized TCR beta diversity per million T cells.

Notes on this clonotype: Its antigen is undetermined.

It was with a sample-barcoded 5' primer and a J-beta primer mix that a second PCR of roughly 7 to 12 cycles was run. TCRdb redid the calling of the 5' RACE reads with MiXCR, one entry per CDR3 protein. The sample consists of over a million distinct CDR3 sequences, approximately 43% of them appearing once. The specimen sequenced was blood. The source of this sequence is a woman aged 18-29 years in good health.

The CDR3 here is CASSLRTSGGILSTDTQYF. The DNA for the CDR3 is TGTGCCAGCAGCTTAAGGACTAGCGGGGGGATTCTTAGCACAGATACGCAGTATTTT. This rearrangement joins TRBV7-2 to TRBJ2-3; 14 positions match TRBD2. The CDR3 loop spans 19 amino acids. Trimming at V came to 2 bases and at J to 0 bases, leaving 7 bases not matched to a gene. Germline CDR1 SGHTA, CDR2 FQGNSA.